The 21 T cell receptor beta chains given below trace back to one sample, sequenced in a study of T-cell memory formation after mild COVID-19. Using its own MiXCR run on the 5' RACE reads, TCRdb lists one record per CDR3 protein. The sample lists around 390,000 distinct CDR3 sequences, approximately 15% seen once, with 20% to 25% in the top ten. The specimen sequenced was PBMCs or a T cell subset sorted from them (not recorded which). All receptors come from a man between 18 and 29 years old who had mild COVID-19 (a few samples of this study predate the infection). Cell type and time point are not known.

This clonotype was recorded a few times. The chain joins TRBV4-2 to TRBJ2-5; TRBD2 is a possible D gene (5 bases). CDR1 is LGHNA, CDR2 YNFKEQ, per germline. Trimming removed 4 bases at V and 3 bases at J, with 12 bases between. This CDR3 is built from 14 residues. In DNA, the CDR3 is TGTGCCAGCAGCCGGGGAGTTTACGAAGAGACCCAGTACTTC. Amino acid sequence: CASSRGVYEETQYF.

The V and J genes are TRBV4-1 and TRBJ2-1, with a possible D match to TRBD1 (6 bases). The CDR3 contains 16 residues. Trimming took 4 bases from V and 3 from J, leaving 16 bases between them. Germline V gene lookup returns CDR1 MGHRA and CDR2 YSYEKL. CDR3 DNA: TGCGCCAGCAGCCGCAGGCCAGGGGAGTTCTACAATGAGCAGTTCTTC. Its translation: CASSRRPGEFYNEQFF.

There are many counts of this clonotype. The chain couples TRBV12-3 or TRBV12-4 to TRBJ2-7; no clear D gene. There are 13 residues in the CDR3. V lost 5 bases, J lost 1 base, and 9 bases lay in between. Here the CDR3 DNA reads TGTGCCAGCAGTCTGATGGGATCCTACGAGCAGTACGTC. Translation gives CASSLMGSYEQYV.

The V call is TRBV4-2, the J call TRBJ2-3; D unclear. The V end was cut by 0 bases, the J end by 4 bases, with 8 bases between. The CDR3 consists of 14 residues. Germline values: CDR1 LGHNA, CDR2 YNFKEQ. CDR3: CASSQERVADTQYF. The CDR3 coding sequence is TGTGCCAGCAGCCAAGAAAGGGTCGCAGATACGCAGTATTTT.

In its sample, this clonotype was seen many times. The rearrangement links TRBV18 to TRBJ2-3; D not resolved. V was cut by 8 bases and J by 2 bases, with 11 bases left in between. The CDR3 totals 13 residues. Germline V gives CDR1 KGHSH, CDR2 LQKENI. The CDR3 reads CASSPPNTDTQYF. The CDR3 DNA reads TGTGCCAGCAGCCCGCCTAACACAGATACGCAGTATTTT.

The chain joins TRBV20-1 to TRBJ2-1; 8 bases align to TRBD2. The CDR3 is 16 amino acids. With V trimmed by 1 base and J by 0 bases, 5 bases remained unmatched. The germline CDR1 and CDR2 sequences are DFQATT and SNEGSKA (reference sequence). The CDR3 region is CSARVFAGGSYNEQFF. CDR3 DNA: TGCAGTGCTAGAGTATTTGCGGGGGGCTCCTACAATGAGCAGTTCTTC.

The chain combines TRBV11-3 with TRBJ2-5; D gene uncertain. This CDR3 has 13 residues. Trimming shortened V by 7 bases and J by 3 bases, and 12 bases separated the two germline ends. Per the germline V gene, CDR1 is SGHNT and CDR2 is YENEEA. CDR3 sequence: CASKGRLEETQYF. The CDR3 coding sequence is TGTGCCAGCAAAGGCCGTTTGGAAGAGACCCAGTACTTC.

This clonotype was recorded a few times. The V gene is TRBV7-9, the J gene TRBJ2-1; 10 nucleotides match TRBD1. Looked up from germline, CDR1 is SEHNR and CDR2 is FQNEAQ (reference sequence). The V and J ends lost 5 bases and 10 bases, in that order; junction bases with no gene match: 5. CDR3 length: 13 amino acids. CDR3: CASSPGTGVEQFF. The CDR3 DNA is TGTGCCAGCAGCCCCGGGACAGGGGTCGAGCAGTTCTTC.

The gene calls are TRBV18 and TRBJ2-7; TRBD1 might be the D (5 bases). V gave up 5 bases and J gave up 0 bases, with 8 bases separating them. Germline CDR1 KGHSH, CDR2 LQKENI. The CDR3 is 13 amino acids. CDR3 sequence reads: CASSDGHSYEQYV. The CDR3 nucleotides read TGTGCCAGCTCAGACGGACACTCCTACGAGCAGTACGTC.

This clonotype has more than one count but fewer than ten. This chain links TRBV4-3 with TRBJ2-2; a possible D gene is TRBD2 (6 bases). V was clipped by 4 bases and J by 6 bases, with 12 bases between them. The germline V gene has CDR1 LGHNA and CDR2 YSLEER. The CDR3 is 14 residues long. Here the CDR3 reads CASSLLWGAGELFF. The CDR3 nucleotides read TGCGCCAGCAGCCTGCTCTGGGGGGCCGGGGAGCTGTTTTTT.

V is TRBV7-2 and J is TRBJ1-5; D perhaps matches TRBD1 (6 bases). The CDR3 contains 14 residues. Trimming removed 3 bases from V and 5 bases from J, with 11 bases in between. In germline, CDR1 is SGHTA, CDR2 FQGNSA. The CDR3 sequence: CASSFDGGYQPQHF. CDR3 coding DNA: TGTGCCAGCAGCTTCGACGGGGGCTATCAGCCCCAGCATTTT.

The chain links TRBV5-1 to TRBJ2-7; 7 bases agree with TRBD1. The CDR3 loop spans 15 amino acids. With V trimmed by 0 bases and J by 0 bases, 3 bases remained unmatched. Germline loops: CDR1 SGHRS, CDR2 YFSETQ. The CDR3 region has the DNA TGCGCCAGCAGCTTGGGGGACAGCCGCTCCTACGAGCAGTACTTC. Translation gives CASSLGDSRSYEQYF. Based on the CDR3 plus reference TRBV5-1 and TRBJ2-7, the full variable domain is KAGVTQTPRYLIKTRGQQVTLSCSPISGHRSVSWYQQTPGQGLQFLFEYFSETQRNKGNFPGRFSGRQFSNSRSEMNVSTLELGDSALYLCASSLGDSRSYEQYFGPGTRLTVT.

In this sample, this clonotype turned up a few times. In DNA, the CDR3 is TGCGCCAGCAGCTCAGGAGACAGAACCTACGAGCAGTACTTC. Amino acids: CASSSGDRTYEQYF. The V and J genes are TRBV5-1 and TRBJ2-7; D is perhaps TRBD1 (5 bases). The ends were cut back, 3 bases at V and 2 bases at J, with 12 bases in the middle. The CDR3 is made up of 14 amino acids. The germline gives CDR1 SGHRS, CDR2 YFSETQ. The full variable domain, rest sourced from reference TRBV5-1 and TRBJ2-7, is KAGVTQTPRYLIKTRGQQVTLSCSPISGHRSVSWYQQTPGQGLQFLFEYFSETQRNKGNFPGRFSGRQFSNSRSEMNVSTLELGDSALYLCASSSGDRTYEQYFGPGTRLTVT.

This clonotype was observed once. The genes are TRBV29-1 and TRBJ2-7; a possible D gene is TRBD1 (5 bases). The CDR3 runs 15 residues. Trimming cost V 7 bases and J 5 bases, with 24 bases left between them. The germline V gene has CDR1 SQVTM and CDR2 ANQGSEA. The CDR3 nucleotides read TGCAGCGCCGGCCGCCAGGGCTCGTCGTTCCACGAGCAGTACTTC. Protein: CSAGRQGSSFHEQYF.

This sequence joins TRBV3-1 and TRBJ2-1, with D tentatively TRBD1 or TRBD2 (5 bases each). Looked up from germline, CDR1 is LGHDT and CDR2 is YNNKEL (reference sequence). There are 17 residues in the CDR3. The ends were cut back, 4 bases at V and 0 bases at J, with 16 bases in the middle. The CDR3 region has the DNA TGTGCCAGCAGCCCCCTCCCCGGGGCCAACTCCTACAATGAGCAGTTCTTC. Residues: CASSPLPGANSYNEQFF.

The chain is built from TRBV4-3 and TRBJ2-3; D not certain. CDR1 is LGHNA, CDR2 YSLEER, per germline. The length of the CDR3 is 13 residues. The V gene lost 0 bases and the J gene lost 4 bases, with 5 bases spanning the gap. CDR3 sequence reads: CASSQDSADTQYF. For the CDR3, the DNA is TGCGCCAGCAGCCAAGATTCCGCAGATACGCAGTATTTT.

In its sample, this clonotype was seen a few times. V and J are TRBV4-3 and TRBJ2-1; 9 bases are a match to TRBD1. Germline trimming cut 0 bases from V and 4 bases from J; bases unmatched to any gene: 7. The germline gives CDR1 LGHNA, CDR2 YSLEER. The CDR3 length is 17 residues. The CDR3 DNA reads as TGCGCCAGCAGCCAAGATAGTGGGGGACAGGGTTACAATGAGCAGTTCTTC. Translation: CASSQDSGGQGYNEQFF.

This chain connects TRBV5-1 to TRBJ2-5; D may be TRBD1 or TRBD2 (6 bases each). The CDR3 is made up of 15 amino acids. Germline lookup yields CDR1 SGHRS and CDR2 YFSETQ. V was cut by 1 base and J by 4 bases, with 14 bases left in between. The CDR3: CASSLRGEVIETQYF. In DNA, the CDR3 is TGCGCCAGCAGCTTGAGGGGGGAGGTAATAGAGACCCAGTACTTC. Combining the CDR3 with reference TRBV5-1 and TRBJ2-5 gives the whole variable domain KAGVTQTPRYLIKTRGQQVTLSCSPISGHRSVSWYQQTPGQGLQFLFEYFSETQRNKGNFPGRFSGRQFSNSRSEMNVSTLELGDSALYLCASSLRGEVIETQYFGPGTRLLVL.

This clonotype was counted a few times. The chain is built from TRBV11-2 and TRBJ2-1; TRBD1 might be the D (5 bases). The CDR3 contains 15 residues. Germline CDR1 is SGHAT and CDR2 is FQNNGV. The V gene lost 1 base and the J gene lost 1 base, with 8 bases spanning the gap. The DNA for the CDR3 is TGTGCCAGCAGCTTAGGGCCAGGGTCCTACAATGAGCAGTTCTTC. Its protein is CASSLGPGSYNEQFF.

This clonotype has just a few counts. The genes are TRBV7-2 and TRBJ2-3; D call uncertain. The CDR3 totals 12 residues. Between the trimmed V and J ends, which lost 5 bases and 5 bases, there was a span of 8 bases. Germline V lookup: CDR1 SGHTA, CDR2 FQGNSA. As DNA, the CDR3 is TGTGCCAGCAGCAAGATGGTAGATACGCAGTATTTT. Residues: CASSKMVDTQYF.

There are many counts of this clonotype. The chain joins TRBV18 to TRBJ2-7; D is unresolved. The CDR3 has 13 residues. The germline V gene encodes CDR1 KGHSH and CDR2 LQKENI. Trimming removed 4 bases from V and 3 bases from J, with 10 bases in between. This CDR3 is CASSLSQVYEQYV. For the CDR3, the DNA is TGTGCCAGCTCACTAAGCCAGGTCTACGAGCAGTACGTC.